This T cell receptor (beta chain) originates from a study of control samples from healthy donors and cancer patients. Assay: immunoSEQ multiplex PCR; the TCRdb copy retains only in-frame clones and omits some. The table lists over 100,000 clones, about 92% of them singletons. CDR3 length: 15 residues. V gave up 2 bases and J gave up 5 bases, with 15 bases separating them. Germline-derived CDR1 and CDR2 are LGHDT and YNNKEL (reference sequence). The sequence derives from a woman between 18 and 29 years old in good health. The chain is built from TRBV3-1 (or the pseudogene TRBV3-2) and TRBJ2-5; tentative D call: TRBD1 (6 bases). Sequenced sample: blood. CDR3 nucleotides: TGTGCCAGCAGCCAACCGTTGGGGGCAAGGGAGACCCAGTACTTC. Amino acid sequence: CASSQPLGARETQYF.